The 13 T cell receptor beta chains below were found in one sample sequenced in a study of regulatory T cells in long-lasting Graves disease. As to time point: newly diagnosed GD, antithyroid drugs for less than 3 months. PBMCs provided the RNA from which the TCR library was made. Arm-PCR of CDR3 regions and iRepertoire HTBI primers were used to build TCR beta libraries. One entry per CDR3 protein, called by TCRdb with MiXCR from the multiplex PCR reads. The sample comprises 500,000 or so distinct CDR3 sequences, around 15% of which are singletons, and approximately 12% rests with the top ten. This sample also appeared in a second study, on T cells in Graves' hyperthyroidism and ophthalmopathy.

Sequences were derived from peripheral blood mononuclear cells (PBMCs), sampled at new diagnosis, from a patient treated with antithyroid drugs. All receptors come from a man aged 35-49 years with Graves disease.

This clonotype was detected only a few times. The germline gene is not matched at one end of the junction; a read error may be the cause. The chain couples TRBV7-9 to TRBJ2-1, with unresolved D. CDR3 length: 18 amino acids. CDR1 and CDR2 (germline): SEHNR, FQNEAQ (reference sequence). CDR3 DNA: TGTGCCAGCAGCTTACCGGCTGTGCGGAGCAGCTCCTACAGTGAGCAGTTCTTC. This encodes CASSLPAVRSSSYSEQFF.

About this clonotype: A single base separates this from a much larger clone, so it may be a read error. J is TRBJ2-3 and V is TRBV30; possible D gene TRBD1, 5 bases. V was cut by 4 bases and J by 4 bases, with 12 bases left in between. CDR3 size: 13 residues. The V gene's germline CDR1 is GTSNPN and CDR2 SVGIG (reference sequence). The CDR3 is CAWTQGYPDTQYF. The CDR3 nucleotides are TGTGCCTGGACCCAGGGCTACCCAGATACGCAGTATTTT.

This clonotype has just a few counts. This chain uses TRBV20-1 with TRBJ1-1; TRBD1 aligns across 7 bases. The CDR3 extends over 14 amino acids. V was clipped by 5 bases and J by 1 base; unmatched bases: 7. Germline V CDR1 and CDR2: DFQATT, SNEGSKA (reference sequence). The CDR3 DNA reads TGCAGTGCTCCGCTCCAGGGGGGGAACACTGAAGCTTTCTTT. This encodes CSAPLQGGNTEAFF.

At least ten counts were recorded for this clonotype. For the CDR3, the DNA is TGTGCCAGCAGCAACCGTGGTTTCGGGAGCACAGATACGCAGTATTTT. Amino acids: CASSNRGFGSTDTQYF. V and J are TRBV9 and TRBJ2-3; no clear D gene. CDR1 is SGDLS, CDR2 YYNGEE, per germline. The CDR3 is 16 residues long. Between the trimmed V and J ends, which lost 4 bases and 0 bases, there was a span of 15 bases.

The sample holds many counts of this clonotype. V is TRBV7-2 and J is TRBJ2-1; D gene unclear. The CDR3 runs 15 residues. Germline lookup yields CDR1 SGHTA and CDR2 FQGNSA. V was trimmed by 0 bases and J by 4 bases, leaving 10 bases between them. CDR3 sequence reads: CASSLAYGAYNEQFF. DNA of the CDR3: TGTGCCAGCAGCTTAGCGTATGGTGCGTACAATGAGCAGTTCTTC.

The chain couples TRBV19 to TRBJ1-1; D ambiguous. Germline CDR1 is LNHDA and CDR2 is SQIVND (reference sequence). This CDR3 is built from 12 residues. Trimming pared 7 bases from V and 2 bases from J, leaving 8 bases between. CDR3 residues: CASTYRNTEAFF. The CDR3 bases are TGTGCCAGTACATACAGAAACACTGAAGCTTTCTTT.

V usage is TRBV7-3 and J usage is TRBJ1-1, with D possibly being TRBD1 (6 bases). The CDR3 has 15 residues. Germline V gene lookup returns CDR1 SGHTA and CDR2 FQGTGA. Trimming took 1 base from V and 1 from J, leaving 10 bases between them. Here the CDR3 DNA reads TGTGCCAGCAGCTTAATGGCCAGGGGGAACACTGAAGCTTTCTTT. Translation gives CASSLMARGNTEAFF.

This clonotype was recorded only once. This rearrangement joins TRBV12-3 or TRBV12-4 to TRBJ2-1; the match to TRBD2 covers 7 bases. The trim removed 4 bases at V and 14 bases at J, leaving 8 bases unmatched. The CDR3 covers 12 residues. CDR3 in amino acids: CASSSPGRREFF. In DNA, the CDR3 is TGTGCCAGCAGTTCACCCGGGAGGAGGGAGTTCTTC.

This clonotype was recorded at least ten times. The chain is built from TRBV30 and TRBJ2-7; TRBD1 aligns across 10 bases. V dropped 2 bases and J dropped 4; count of bases not matched to a gene: 8. Germline V gene lookup returns CDR1 GTSNPN and CDR2 SVGIG (reference sequence). The CDR3 sequence is 15 residues long. CDR3 DNA: TGTGCCTGGAGTTTCCGGGACAGGGGCGTTTACGAGCAGTACTTC. Protein sequence: CAWSFRDRGVYEQYF.

This clonotype was seen at least ten times. This chain links TRBV18 with TRBJ2-7; D ambiguous. This CDR3 is built from 15 residues. Per germline, CDR1 KGHSH and CDR2 LQKENI. V lost 0 bases and J 4 bases, leaving 13 bases between the germline ends. The DNA of the CDR3 is TGTGCCAGCTCACCACCCTCCGGGTCGCAGTACGAGCAGTACTTC. Translation: CASSPPSGSQYEQYF.

This clonotype was found many times. The DNA for the CDR3 is TGTGCCAGCAGCTTGTTCGGGGGGCTTTCCTCCTACAATGAGCAGTTCTTC. Translation: CASSLFGGLSSYNEQFF. The J gene is TRBJ2-1, the V gene TRBV5-6; perhaps TRBD2 as D (7 bases). V lost 1 base to trimming and J lost 0 bases, with 14 bases between them. The length of the CDR3 is 17 residues. CDR1 and CDR2 from the germline V gene are SGHDT and YYEEEE.

A note on this clonotype: A far larger clone is off by one base, so a read error is likely. V gene TRBV7-2 combines with J gene TRBJ2-1; 7 nucleotides align to TRBD2. J gave up 10 bases and V 5 bases, and 8 bases lay outside the gene matches. The germline CDR1 and CDR2 sequences are SGHTA and FQGNSA. The CDR3 has 13 residues. CDR3 region: CASSQVGGFEQFF. The CDR3 DNA follows: TGTGCCAGCAGCCAAGTGGGAGGGTTCGAGCAGTTCTTC.

This clonotype was detected a few times. V is TRBV5-4 and J is TRBJ2-2; D uncertain. The CDR3 is 13 residues long. Germline V gene sequence: CDR1 SGHNT, CDR2 YYREEE (reference sequence). V was cut by 4 bases and J by 8 bases, with 12 bases left in between. DNA of the CDR3: TGTGCCAGCAGCCTGCCAGTTGGGGGGGAGCTGTTTTTT. Protein: CASSLPVGGELFF.